This note documents a single T cell receptor beta chain sequence. This clonotype was observed a few times. Its antigen is unknown. No much larger clone is present one base from it, and per-base qualities are unavailable. These data come from a study of identical twins (dated by TCRdb to 2016 to 2017). Broadly, across the study: The study deep-sequenced TCR alpha and beta repertoires from monozygotic twins, unrelated adults of various ages and cord blood to test whether fetal clonotypes persist. Replicate twin experiments were performed at different times using different library preparation protocols to rule out contamination. What the authors observed across the whole study: In monozygotic twins, recombination models systematically underestimated out-of-frame TCR alpha sharing, but the models matched the sharing seen between unrelated individuals. Invariant T cells such as MAIT and iNKT could partly confound zero-insertion analyses, although diverse VJ usage argued against such confounding for most clonotypes. Compared with coincidental sharing between unrelated individuals, out-of-frame TCR alpha sequences shared between twins had an excess of sequences with low generation probability. Abundant cord blood beta clonotypes had fewer insertions, young adult naive repertoires showed a similar but weaker trend, and memory repertoires showed no such trend. In beta out-of-frame sequences, excess twin sharing was weaker, because having fewer shared sequences lowered the signal-to-noise ratio. Because the same donors could not be followed over many years, the conclusions depended on cross-sectional statistical analysis.

Libraries were prepared through 5' RACE. The listed sequencing device is Illumina HiSeq 2000. A universal primer binding site was introduced by template switching, and a unique molecular identifier was present in the final cDNA, enabling accurate counting of TCR cDNA molecules. First-strand cDNA for TCR alpha and beta chains was synthesized from specific primers in the conserved constant-segment region. Each cDNA library was double barcoded, with a SMART-Mk sample barcode plus Illumina barcodes, to control for contamination. TruSeq adapter sequences along with Illumina sample barcodes were introduced in two successive PCR steps. The TCR alpha and beta cDNA libraries were sequenced on the Illumina HiSeq platform using custom primers. In the authors' own workflow: MiGEC was used to process raw reads and extract unique molecular identifiers, and MiXCR was used to find CDR3 positions. For each individual, recombination models were inferred using an EM algorithm with the repgenHMM and IGoR tools. Shared clonotypes were analyzed with the tcR package in R, and sharing was normalized by the product of cloneset sizes. To study raw recombination free of thymic and clonal selection effects, out-of-frame nonproductive sequences were analyzed. TCRdb's own reprocessing of the public reads used fastp at Q25 and MiXCR and kept productive beta chains. When rows share a CDR3 protein, they turn into one entry using the most common DNA and genes. TCRdb assigned the V and J calls; the authors' analysis was not used. The sample table contains around 100,000 distinct CDR3 sequences; only one count was recorded for under 6.5% of them. Approximately 12% of the sample lies in the top ten.

V loses 0 bases at its end and J loses 7 bases; junction bases beyond the gene matches: 7. CDR1 and CDR2, looked up from the germline V gene, are MGHRA and YSYEKL. The CDR3 numbers 17 residues from cysteine through phenylalanine. Only CDR3 DNA remains: 51 bases, in frame from the first base. All donors were healthy Caucasians. Miltenyi CD45RO+ enrichment and human naive T-cell isolation kits were used to isolate memory (CD45RO+) and naive T cells from PBMC. The sequenced sample consisted of memory T cells sorted from blood. Explained via the paper, the cell subset or site label denotes: CD45RO+ enriched T cells. The TCR was taken from a woman between 50 and 59 years old in good health. This chain joins TRBV4-1 to TRBJ2-2; 11 bases in the junction line up with TRBD2. CDR3 loop: CASSQDTSSGRVGELFF. The nucleotide sequence reads TGCGCCAGCAGCCAAGATACTAGTAGCGGGAGGGTCGGGGAGCTGTTTTTT.